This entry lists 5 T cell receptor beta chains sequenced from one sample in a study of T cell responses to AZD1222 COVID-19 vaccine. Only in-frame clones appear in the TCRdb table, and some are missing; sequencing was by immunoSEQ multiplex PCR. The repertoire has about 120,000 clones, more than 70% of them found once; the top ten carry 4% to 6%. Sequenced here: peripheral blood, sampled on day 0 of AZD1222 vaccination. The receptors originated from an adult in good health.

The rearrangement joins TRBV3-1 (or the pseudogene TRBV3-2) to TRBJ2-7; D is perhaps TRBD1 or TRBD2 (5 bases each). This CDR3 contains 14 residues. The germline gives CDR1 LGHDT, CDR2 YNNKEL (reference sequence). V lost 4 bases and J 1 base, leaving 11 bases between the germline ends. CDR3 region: CASSPLGESYEQYF. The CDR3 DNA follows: TGTGCCAGCAGCCCTCTGGGGGAGTCCTACGAGCAGTACTTC.

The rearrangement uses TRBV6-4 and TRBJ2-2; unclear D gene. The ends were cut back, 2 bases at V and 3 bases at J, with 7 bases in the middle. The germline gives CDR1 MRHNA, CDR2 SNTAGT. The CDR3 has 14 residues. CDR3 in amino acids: CASSDGLDTGELFF. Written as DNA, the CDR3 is TGTGCCAGCAGTGACGGCTTGGACACCGGGGAGCTGTTTTTT.

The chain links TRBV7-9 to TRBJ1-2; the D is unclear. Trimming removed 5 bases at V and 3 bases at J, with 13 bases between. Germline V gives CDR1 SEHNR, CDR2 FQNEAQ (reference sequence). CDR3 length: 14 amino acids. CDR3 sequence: CASSPHPLDYGYTF. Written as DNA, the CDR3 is TGTGCCAGCAGCCCCCACCCACTGGACTATGGCTACACCTTC.

CDR3: CATSALDSYNEQFF. CDR3 nucleotide sequence: TGTGCCACCAGCGCGCTAGACTCCTACAATGAGCAGTTCTTC. The chain combines TRBV15 with TRBJ2-1; D gene ambiguous. The CDR3 extends over 14 amino acids. Per the germline V gene, CDR1 is LNHNV and CDR2 is YYDKDF (reference sequence). Between the trimmed V and J ends, which lost 5 bases and 0 bases, there was a span of 8 bases.

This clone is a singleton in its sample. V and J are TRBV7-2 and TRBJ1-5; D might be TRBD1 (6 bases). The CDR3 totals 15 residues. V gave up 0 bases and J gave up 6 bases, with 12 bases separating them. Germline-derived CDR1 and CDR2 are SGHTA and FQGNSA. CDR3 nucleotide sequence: TGTGCCAGCAGCTTAGCCAGGGGAAGTGTTCAGCCCCAGCATTTT. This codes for CASSLARGSVQPQHF.